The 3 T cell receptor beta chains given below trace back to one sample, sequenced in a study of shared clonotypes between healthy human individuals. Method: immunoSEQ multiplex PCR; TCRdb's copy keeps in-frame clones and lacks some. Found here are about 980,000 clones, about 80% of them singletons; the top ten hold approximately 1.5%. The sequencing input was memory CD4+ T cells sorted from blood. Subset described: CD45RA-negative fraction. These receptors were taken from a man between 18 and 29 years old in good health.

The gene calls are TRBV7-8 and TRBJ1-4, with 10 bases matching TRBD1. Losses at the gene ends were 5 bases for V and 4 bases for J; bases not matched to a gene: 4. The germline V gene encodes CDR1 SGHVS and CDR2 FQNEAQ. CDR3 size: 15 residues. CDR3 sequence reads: CASSIGDRGNEKLFF. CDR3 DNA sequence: TGTGCCAGCAGCATAGGGGACAGGGGTAATGAAAAACTGTTTTTT.

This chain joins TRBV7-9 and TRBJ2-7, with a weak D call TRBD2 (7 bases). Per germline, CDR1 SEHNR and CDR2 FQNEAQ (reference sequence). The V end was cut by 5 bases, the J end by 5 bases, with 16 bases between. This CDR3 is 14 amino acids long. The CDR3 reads CASSPSRGGDEQYF. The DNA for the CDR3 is TGTGCCAGCAGCCCAAGCAGGGGAGGGGACGAGCAGTACTTC.

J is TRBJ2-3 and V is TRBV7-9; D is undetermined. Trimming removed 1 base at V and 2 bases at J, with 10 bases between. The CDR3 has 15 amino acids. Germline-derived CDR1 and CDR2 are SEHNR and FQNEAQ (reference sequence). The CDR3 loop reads CASSLVLGDTDTQYF. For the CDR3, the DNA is TGTGCCAGCAGCTTAGTTCTTGGAGACACAGATACGCAGTATTTT.